This T cell receptor (beta chain) comes out of a study of a mutant IDH1 vaccine in newly diagnosed glioma. As for the study in general: Vaccination began 4-6 weeks post radiotherapy alone, or with temozolomide cycles. Among treated patients, around 60% were male and about 40% female, and mean age was 40.4 years.

As regards this clone: Its antigen is still unknown.

This sample's time point: week 23, last vaccination. Every single dose of the vaccine, 300 ug of mutant IDH1 20-mer peptide, came with topical imiquimod. The study enrolled donors with new WHO grade 3 or 4 IDH1-mutant, ATRX-lost astrocytomas. Generated by immunoSEQ multiplex PCR, the TCRdb table keeps only in-frame clones and is missing some. The table includes around 39,000 clones, 84% detected once. Germline loops: CDR1 MNHEY, CDR2 SMNVEV (reference sequence). Trimming took off 3 bases at V and 4 bases at J, with 15 bases between the two ends. The CDR3 consists of 15 residues. The clonotype comes from a woman aged 18-29 years with glioma. Some clones in this sample may be carry-over from other donors' samples. The rearrangement links TRBV27 to TRBJ2-5; tentatively, D is TRBD1 or TRBD2 (5 bases each). The material sequenced was PBMCs, taken from a glioma patient whose treatment included an IDH1 peptide vaccine. The CDR3 spells CASSFGVGGGETQYF. The DNA for the CDR3 is TGTGCCAGCAGTTTCGGAGTTGGGGGTGGAGAGACCCAGTACTTC.